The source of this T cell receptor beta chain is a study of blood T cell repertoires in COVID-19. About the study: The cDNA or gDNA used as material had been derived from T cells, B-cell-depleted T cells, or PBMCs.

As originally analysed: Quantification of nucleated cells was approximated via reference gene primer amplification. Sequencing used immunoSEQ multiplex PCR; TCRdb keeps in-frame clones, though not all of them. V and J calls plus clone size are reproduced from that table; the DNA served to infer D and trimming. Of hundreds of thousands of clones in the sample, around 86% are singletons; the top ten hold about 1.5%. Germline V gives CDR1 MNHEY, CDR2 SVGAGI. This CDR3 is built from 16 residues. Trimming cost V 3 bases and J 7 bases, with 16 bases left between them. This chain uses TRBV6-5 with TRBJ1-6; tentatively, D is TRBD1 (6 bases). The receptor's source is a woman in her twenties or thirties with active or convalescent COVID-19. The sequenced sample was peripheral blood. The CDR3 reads CASSYDVYRDNSPLHF. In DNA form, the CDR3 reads TGTGCCAGCAGTTATGATGTATACAGGGACAATTCACCCCTCCACTTT.